This TCR beta chain originates from a study of Graves' ophthalmopathy and Graves' hyperthyroidism. Establishment of the diagnosis relied upon clinical symptoms, serum thyroxine, TRAb, thyroid ultrasound and orbital computed tomography. Transcripts of RNA were the source for amplifying TCR beta CDR3 regions. An opening RT-PCR round employed HTBI primers and preceded a second-round multiplex PCR. Each CDR3 protein is one row after TCRdb ran MiXCR on the multiplex PCR reads. The table lists roughly 50,000 distinct CDR3 sequences, about 50% of them singletons. Trimming took 2 bases from V and 5 from J, leaving 8 bases between them. This CDR3 is 13 amino acids long. Per the germline V gene, CDR1 is KGHDR and CDR2 is SFDVKD.

The rearrangement joins TRBV24-1 to TRBJ2-5; D ambiguous. This sequence was found in an adult man with Graves' ophthalmopathy. Source material: peripheral blood. CDR3 DNA: TGTGCCACCAGTGATTCCGGACCGGAGACCCAGTACTTC. This sequence encodes CATSDSGPETQYF.